These 27 T cell receptor beta chains were sequenced from one sample in a study of blood T cell repertoires in COVID-19. Using immunoSEQ multiplex PCR, the repertoire was profiled, and TCRdb retains in-frame clones only, with some absent. The profile shows 60,000 or so clones, 74% of them singletons. The sequenced sample was peripheral blood. The receptors shown here come from a woman older than 75 with acute or convalescent COVID-19.

This chain uses TRBV5-1 with TRBJ2-3; 9 positions agree with TRBD1. This CDR3 region has 15 residues. The germline CDR1 and CDR2 sequences are SGHRS and YFSETQ. The J segment lost 2 bases and the V segment lost 0 bases, leaving 1 base of the junction unmatched. The DNA for the CDR3 is TGCGCCAGCAGCTTGGACAGGGGGCTCACAGATACGCAGTATTTT. Translating gives CASSLDRGLTDTQYF.

V and J are TRBV28 and TRBJ2-3; perhaps TRBD1 as D (6 bases). Trimming cost V 7 bases and J 4 bases, with 24 bases left between them. Per the germline V gene, CDR1 is MDHEN and CDR2 is SYDVKM. The CDR3 is made up of 17 amino acids. In DNA form, the CDR3 reads TGTGCCAGCAACCTAGGGGGTCTGGGAAGGGGTCCAGATACGCAGTATTTT. Protein sequence: CASNLGGLGRGPDTQYF.

This clone was seen a single time. The J gene is TRBJ1-5, the V gene TRBV19, with TRBD1 matching over 7 bases. CDR3 length: 14 amino acids. The V gene end was trimmed by 5 bases and the J gene end by 3 bases; junction bases not matched to a gene: 4. Germline values: CDR1 LNHDA, CDR2 SQIVND (reference sequence). CDR3 sequence: CASSSRGYNQPQHF. CDR3 bases: TGTGCCAGTAGTTCCAGGGGGTACAATCAGCCCCAGCATTTT.

This clone has more than one count but fewer than ten. This rearrangement joins TRBV29-1 to TRBJ2-7; 10 bases match TRBD1. The V gene's germline CDR1 is SQVTM and CDR2 ANQGSEA. The CDR3 consists of 14 residues. V was pared by 7 bases and J by 0 bases, with 6 bases of the junction left unmatched. CDR3 bases: TGCAGCGCAATCGGACAGGGGGACTCCTACGAGCAGTACTTC. This sequence encodes CSAIGQGDSYEQYF.

The V gene is TRBV14, the J gene TRBJ1-6; no definite D call. The CDR3 has 14 amino acids. Trimming cost V 6 bases and J 7 bases, with 13 bases left between them. Germline V gene lookup returns CDR1 SGHDN and CDR2 FVKESK. The CDR3 nucleotides are TGTGCCAGCAGAACGGCCAGACAAAATTCACCCCTCCACTTT. It translates to CASRTARQNSPLHF.

The CDR3 region has the DNA TGTGCCTGGAGTGAGTGGGGGCGGGAGGGCCACGAGCAGTACTTC. Its protein product is CAWSEWGREGHEQYF. The V call is TRBV30, the J call TRBJ2-7, with TRBD2 matching over 9 bases. J lost 5 bases, V lost 1 base, and 9 bases had no gene match. From germline, CDR1 is GTSNPN and CDR2 SVGIG (reference sequence). This CDR3 contains 15 residues.

In DNA form, the CDR3 reads TGTGCCATCAGTGAGTCTCCGTTTGAGCAGTACTTC. Its protein product is CAISESPFEQYF. The chain has TRBV10-3 and TRBJ2-7; D ambiguous. Trimming left V 0 bases short and J 7 bases short, with 7 bases between. The CDR3 length is 12 residues. Germline V lookup: CDR1 ENHRY, CDR2 SYGVKD.

The CDR3, as DNA: TGTGCCAGTAGTATGAACAGGGGTAACTCTGGGGCCAACGTCCTGACTTTC. Its protein is CASSMNRGNSGANVLTF. The chain carries TRBV19 and TRBJ2-6; 7 nucleotides match TRBD1. CDR1 is LNHDA, CDR2 SQIVND, per germline (reference sequence). The V and J ends lost 3 bases and 0 bases, in that order; junction bases with no gene match: 5. The CDR3 contains 17 residues.

This clone has just one count. This CDR3 is CASSILALGGQPQHF. In DNA, the CDR3 is TGTGCCAGTAGTATCTTGGCCCTAGGAGGTCAGCCCCAGCATTTT. The rearrangement links TRBV19 to TRBJ1-5; D is ambiguous. The CDR3 length is 15 residues. Germline V gene sequence: CDR1 LNHDA, CDR2 SQIVND (reference sequence). Trimming took off 3 bases at V and 6 bases at J, with 15 bases between the two ends.

The chain carries TRBV19 and TRBJ1-2, with 9 positions matching TRBD1. Germline loops: CDR1 LNHDA, CDR2 SQIVND (reference sequence). This CDR3 has 15 amino acids. The trim removed 5 bases at V and 4 bases at J, leaving 8 bases unmatched. The CDR3 region is CASSVNTGGGYGYTF. CDR3 DNA: TGTGCCAGTAGTGTTAATACAGGGGGCGGCTATGGCTACACCTTC.

This clone was observed a few times. The chain has TRBV28 and TRBJ2-2; 9 nucleotides line up with TRBD1. Germline CDR1 reads MDHEN; CDR2 reads SYDVKM. V lost 5 bases, J lost 6 bases, and 10 bases stayed unmatched. CDR3 length equals 16 residues. Here the CDR3 reads CASSASGQGLSGELFF. CDR3 DNA sequence: TGTGCCAGCAGTGCCTCGGGACAGGGACTCTCCGGGGAGCTGTTTTTT.

The genes are TRBV6-5 and TRBJ2-1; 11 bases agree with TRBD2. Trimming cost V 6 bases and J 6 bases; bases outside gene matches: 4. There are 14 residues in the CDR3. The V gene's germline CDR1 is MNHEY and CDR2 SVGAGI. In DNA form, the CDR3 reads TGTGCCAGCAGGAGGACTAGCGGGCCCAATGAGCAGTTCTTC. Translation gives CASRRTSGPNEQFF.

The V call is TRBV7-3, the J call TRBJ2-7, with TRBD2 identical over 11 bases. V lost 6 bases and J lost 0; bases outside the gene matches: 4. Looked up from germline, CDR1 is SGHTA and CDR2 is FQGTGA. There are 15 residues in the CDR3. CDR3 amino acids: CASSLTSGNSYEQYF. CDR3 nucleotides: TGTGCCAGCAGTTTGACTAGCGGGAACTCCTACGAGCAGTACTTC.

V is TRBV15 and J is TRBJ2-1; TRBD2 might be the D (6 bases). The ends were cut back, 4 bases at V and 5 bases at J, with 15 bases in the middle. In germline, CDR1 is LNHNV, CDR2 YYDKDF (reference sequence). The CDR3 extends over 15 amino acids. As DNA, the CDR3 is TGTGCCACCAGCAAACGACTAGGTCGTAACAATGAGCAGTTCTTC. Its protein is CATSKRLGRNNEQFF.

The chain uses TRBV30 and TRBJ1-1; tentative D call: TRBD1 (5 bases). V was pared by 8 bases and J by 8 bases, with 21 bases between. CDR3 size: 13 residues. Germline V gene lookup returns CDR1 GTSNPN and CDR2 SVGIG (reference sequence). The CDR3 here is CARGLGPQREAFF. For the CDR3, the DNA is TGTGCCCGAGGCCTGGGGCCCCAGAGGGAAGCTTTCTTT. Drawing the rest from reference TRBV30 and TRBJ1-1, the complete variable domain is SQTIHQWPATLVQPVGSPLSLECTVEGTSNPNLYWYRQAAGRGLQLLFYSVGIGQISSEVPQNLSASRPQDRQFILSSKKLLLSDSGFYLCARGLGPQREAFFGQGTRLTVV.

CDR3 in DNA: TGTGCCACCAGCAGGTTTCTGGGAGGGCCTTCGAACACCGGGGAGCTGTTTTTT. It yields the protein CATSRFLGGPSNTGELFF. This chain connects TRBV15 to TRBJ2-2, with 7 bases lining up with TRBD2. This CDR3 has 18 residues. Germline V gene sequence: CDR1 LNHNV, CDR2 YYDKDF (reference sequence). The ends lost 3 bases at V and 0 bases at J; junction bases unmatched: 10.

This clone was found a few times. The J gene is TRBJ2-7, the V gene TRBV4-3, with 8 bases identical to TRBD1. The CDR3 spans 15 residues. CDR1 is LGHNA and CDR2 is YSLEER in the germline V gene. V trimming: 1 base; J trimming: 7 bases; junction bases outside the gene matches: 9. CDR3 DNA: TGCGCCAGCAGCCAAGGCCCTTTACAGGGGGAAGAGCAGTACTTC. Residues: CASSQGPLQGEEQYF.

This clone was detected only once. In DNA, the CDR3 is TGTGCCAGCAGCGTCGGACTAGCGGGACCCGCGTCTTGGCAGTTCTTC. It translates to CASSVGLAGPASWQFF. V is TRBV9 and J is TRBJ2-1; 12 nucleotides line up with TRBD2. Germline lookup yields CDR1 SGDLS and CDR2 YYNGEE. V lost 2 bases and J lost 12; bases outside the gene matches: 12. The CDR3 runs to 16 residues. Filled out from reference TRBV9 and TRBJ2-1, the complete variable domain reads DSGVTQTPKHLITATGQRVTLRCSPRSGDLSVYWYQQSLDQGLQFLIQYYNGEERAKGNILERFSAQQFPDLHSELNLSSLELGDSALYFCASSVGLAGPASWQFFGPGTRLTVL.

J is TRBJ2-6 and V is TRBV5-5; 8 bases agree with TRBD1. Trimming at V came to 4 bases and at J to 0 bases, leaving 9 bases not matched to a gene. The CDR3 has 18 amino acids. In germline, CDR1 is SGHKS, CDR2 YYEKEE (reference sequence). The CDR3, as DNA: TGTGCCAGCAGCGTTGGACAGGGCCGAGGCTCTGGGGCCAACGTCCTGACTTTC. Translation: CASSVGQGRGSGANVLTF.

This chain connects TRBV7-2 to TRBJ2-4; D gene ambiguous. V was clipped by 5 bases and J by 6 bases, with 8 bases between them. CDR1 is SGHTA and CDR2 is FQGNSA in the germline V gene. This CDR3 is 12 amino acids long. The CDR3 here is CASSPDINIQYF. In DNA, the CDR3 is TGTGCCAGCAGCCCAGACATAAACATTCAGTACTTC.

This sequence joins TRBV21-1 and TRBJ2-7; the table names TRBD1, a call not compared with the DNA. TRBV21-1 is flagged as a pseudogene. The CDR3 sequence is 13 residues long. The chain's CDR3 is CASRGGRTYEQYF. CDR3 DNA: TGTGCCAGCCGAGGGGGCCGTACCTACGAGCAGTACTTC.

The rearrangement links TRBV19 to TRBJ2-2; TRBD1 is a possible D gene (7 bases). The CDR3 covers 13 residues. Germline CDR1 LNHDA, CDR2 SQIVND (reference sequence). V lost 5 bases to trimming and J lost 5 bases, with 9 bases between them. CDR3 sequence: CASSSGGTGELFF. The DNA for the CDR3 is TGTGCCAGTAGTTCAGGGGGGACCGGGGAGCTGTTTTTT.

The chain is built from TRBV6-1 and TRBJ2-5; 9 bases fit TRBD1. The CDR3 covers 14 residues. Germline loops: CDR1 MNHNS, CDR2 SASEGT. V shed 5 bases and J 5 bases; nucleotides not matched to a gene: 6. CDR3 protein: CASSLQGARETQYF. CDR3 DNA sequence: TGTGCCAGCAGTCTACAGGGGGCGAGGGAGACCCAGTACTTC.

The chain is built from TRBV11-2 and TRBJ1-4; D gene uncertain. CDR1 and CDR2 (germline): SGHAT, FQNNGV. V was trimmed by 0 bases and J by 1 base, leaving 12 bases between them. The CDR3 contains 17 residues. As DNA, the CDR3 is TGTGCCAGCAGCTTAGATCTCGCTACCGGAACTAATGAAAAACTGTTTTTT. Residues: CASSLDLATGTNEKLFF.

This clone was observed a handful of times. The V gene is TRBV29-1, the J gene TRBJ2-7; 14 bases match TRBD2. Germline V lookup: CDR1 SQVTM, CDR2 ANQGSEA. V trimming: 2 bases; J trimming: 6 bases; junction bases outside the gene matches: 6. The CDR3 totals 15 residues. CDR3 amino acids: CSVERGTSGSSEQYF. CDR3 in DNA: TGCAGCGTTGAACGTGGGACTAGCGGGAGTAGCGAGCAGTACTTC.

CDR3 residues: CASSLTGHTGNTIYF. The CDR3 region has the DNA TGTGCCAGCAGCTTGACAGGGCATACGGGAAACACCATATATTTT. This chain links TRBV5-5 with TRBJ1-3, with D perhaps TRBD1 (6 bases). V dropped 1 base and J dropped 4 bases, with 12 bases sitting between them. CDR1 and CDR2 (germline): SGHKS, YYEKEE (reference sequence). The CDR3 runs 15 residues.

The chain recombines TRBV7-2 with TRBJ2-4; perhaps TRBD1 as D (5 bases). The CDR3 sequence is 14 residues long. Trimming took off 10 bases at V and 2 bases at J, with 15 bases between the two ends. The V gene's germline CDR1 is SGHTA and CDR2 FQGNSA. The CDR3 is CATSPRQSKNIQYF. The CDR3 region has the DNA TGTGCCACCTCCCCCCGACAGTCCAAAAACATTCAGTACTTC.